The 6 T cell receptor beta chains below were found in one sample sequenced in a study of long-term antiretroviral therapy in people with HIV. An immunoSEQ assay, version v3.0, was performed at survey level. TCRdb keeps only in-frame clones here, not all; method: immunoSEQ multiplex PCR. Of 30,000 or so clones listed, 78% are singletons. Sample: unsorted PBMCs, taken 1.5 years before starting antiretroviral therapy. The receptors were sampled from a man in his late teens or twenties with HIV.

This sequence joins TRBV5-6 and TRBJ2-7, with D tentatively TRBD2 (6 bases). V gave up 4 bases and J gave up 5 bases, with 7 bases separating them. CDR1 and CDR2 from the germline V gene are SGHDT and YYEEEE. This CDR3 is built from 11 residues. The CDR3 sequence: CASSAGNEQYF. For the CDR3, the DNA is TGTGCCAGCAGCGCGGGGAACGAGCAGTACTTC.

V and J are TRBV7-2 and TRBJ2-1; 10 bases align to TRBD2. The germline CDR1 and CDR2 sequences are SGHTA and FQGNSA. This CDR3 comprises 14 residues. V shed 3 bases and J 8 bases; nucleotides not matched to a gene: 4. CDR3 loop: CASSFLAGVDEQFF. Here the CDR3 DNA reads TGTGCCAGCAGCTTTCTAGCGGGAGTGGATGAGCAGTTCTTC.

The chain couples TRBV15 to TRBJ1-2; D gene uncertain. The germline gives CDR1 LNHNV, CDR2 YYDKDF (reference sequence). V was pared by 1 base and J by 7 bases, with 19 bases between. CDR3 length: 16 residues. Here the CDR3 DNA reads TGTGCCACCAGCAGAGGGAGAGGACCGGGTAGGCTTGGCTACACCTTC. Amino acids: CATSRGRGPGRLGYTF.

V is TRBV10-1 and J is TRBJ1-2; D is possibly TRBD1 (6 bases). Trimming took off 4 bases at V and 5 bases at J, with 11 bases between the two ends. The germline V gene has CDR1 WNHNN and CDR2 SYGVQD (reference sequence). This CDR3 has 13 amino acids. The CDR3 sequence: CASSAGQSYGYTF. CDR3 sequence (DNA): TGCGCCAGCAGTGCTGGACAGAGTTATGGCTACACCTTC.

CDR3: CASSLTEGREGQPQHF. DNA for the CDR3: TGTGCCAGCAGTTTAACGGAGGGCCGAGAAGGTCAGCCCCAGCATTTT. The chain carries TRBV28 and TRBJ1-5; D gene unclear. The CDR3 is 16 residues long. Between the trimmed V and J ends, which lost 2 bases and 6 bases, there was a span of 17 bases. CDR1 is MDHEN, CDR2 SYDVKM, per germline.

V and J are TRBV7-9 and TRBJ2-1; D may be TRBD2 (6 bases). CDR3 size: 14 residues. V lost 2 bases and J lost 9, with 14 bases in between. Germline assignment: CDR1 SEHNR and CDR2 FQNEAQ (reference sequence). The CDR3 here is CASSLTTRTTEQFF. The CDR3 DNA reads TGTGCCAGCAGCTTAACGACTAGGACTACTGAGCAGTTCTTC.